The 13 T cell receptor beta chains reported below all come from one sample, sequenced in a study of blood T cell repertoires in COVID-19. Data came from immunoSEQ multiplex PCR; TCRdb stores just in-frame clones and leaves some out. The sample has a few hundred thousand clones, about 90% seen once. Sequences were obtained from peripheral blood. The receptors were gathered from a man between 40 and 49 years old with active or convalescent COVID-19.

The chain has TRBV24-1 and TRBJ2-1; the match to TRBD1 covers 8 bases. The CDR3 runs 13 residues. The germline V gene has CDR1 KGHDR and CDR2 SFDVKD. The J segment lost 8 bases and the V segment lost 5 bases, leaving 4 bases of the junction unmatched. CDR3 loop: CATSGTGRDEQFF. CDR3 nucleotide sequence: TGTGCCACCAGTGGGACAGGGAGAGATGAGCAGTTCTTC.

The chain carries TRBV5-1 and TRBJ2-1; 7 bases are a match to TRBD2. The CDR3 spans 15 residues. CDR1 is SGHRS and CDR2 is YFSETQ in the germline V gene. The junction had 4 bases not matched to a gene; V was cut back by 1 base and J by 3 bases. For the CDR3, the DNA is TGCGCCAGCAGCTTGTCTGCGGGAGACTACAATGAGCAGTTCTTC. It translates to CASSLSAGDYNEQFF.

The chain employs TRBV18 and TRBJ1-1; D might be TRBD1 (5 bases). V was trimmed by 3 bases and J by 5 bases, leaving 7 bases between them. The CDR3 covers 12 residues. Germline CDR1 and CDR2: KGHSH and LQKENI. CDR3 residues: CASSPEGTEAFF. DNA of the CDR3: TGTGCCAGCTCACCGGAGGGGACTGAAGCTTTCTTT.

Here the CDR3 reads CAIRLTGTTFIEQFF. The CDR3 bases are TGTGCCATCCGCCTAACAGGGACTACCTTCATTGAGCAGTTCTTC. The V call is TRBV24-1, the J call TRBJ2-1; TRBD2 is a possible D gene (7 bases). Germline CDR1 is KGHDR and CDR2 is SFDVKD. Trimming stripped 11 bases from V and 9 bases from J, with 25 bases between. The CDR3 is 15 residues long.

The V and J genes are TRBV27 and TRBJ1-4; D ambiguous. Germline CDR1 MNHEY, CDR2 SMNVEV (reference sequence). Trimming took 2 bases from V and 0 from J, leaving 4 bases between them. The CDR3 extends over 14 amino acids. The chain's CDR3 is CASSLTATNEKLFF. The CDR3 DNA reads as TGTGCCAGCAGTTTAACGGCAACTAATGAAAAACTGTTTTTT.

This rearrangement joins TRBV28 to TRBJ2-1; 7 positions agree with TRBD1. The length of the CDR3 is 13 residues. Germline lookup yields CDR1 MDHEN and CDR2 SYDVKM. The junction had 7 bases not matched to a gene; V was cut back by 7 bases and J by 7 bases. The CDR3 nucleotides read TGTGCCAGCAATCCGGGACAGTCGAATGAGCAGTTCTTC. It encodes CASNPGQSNEQFF. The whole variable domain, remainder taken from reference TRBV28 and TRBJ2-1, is DVKVTQSSRYLVKRTGEKVFLECVQDMDHENMFWYRQDPGLGLRLIYFSYDVKMKEKGDIPEGYSVSREKKERFSLILESASTNQTSMYLCASNPGQSNEQFFGPGTRLTVL.

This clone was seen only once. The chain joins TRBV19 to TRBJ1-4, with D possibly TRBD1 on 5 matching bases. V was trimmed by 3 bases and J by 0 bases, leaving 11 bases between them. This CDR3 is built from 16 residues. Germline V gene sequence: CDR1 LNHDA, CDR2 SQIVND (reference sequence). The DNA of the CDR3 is TGTGCCAGTAGTATGGTGGGGACTGCAACTAATGAAAAACTGTTTTTT. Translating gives CASSMVGTATNEKLFF.

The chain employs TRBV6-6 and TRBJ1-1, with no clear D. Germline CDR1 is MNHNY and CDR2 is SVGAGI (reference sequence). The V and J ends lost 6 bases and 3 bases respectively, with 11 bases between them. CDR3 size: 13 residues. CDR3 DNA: TGTGCCAGCAGCACGACGGGATACACTGAAGCTTTCTTT. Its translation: CASSTTGYTEAFF.

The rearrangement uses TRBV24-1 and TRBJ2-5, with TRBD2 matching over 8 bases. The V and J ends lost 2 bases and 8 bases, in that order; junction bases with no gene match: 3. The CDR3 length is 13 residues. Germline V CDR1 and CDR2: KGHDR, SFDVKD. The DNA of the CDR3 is TGTGCCACCAGTGATTCCGGGGGGGGTACCCAGTACTTC. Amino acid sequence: CATSDSGGGTQYF.

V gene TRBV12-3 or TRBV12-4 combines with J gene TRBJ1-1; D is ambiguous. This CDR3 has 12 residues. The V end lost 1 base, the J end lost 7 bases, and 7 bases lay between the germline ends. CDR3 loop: CASSLVSFEAFF. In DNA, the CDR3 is TGTGCCAGCAGTTTAGTGAGCTTTGAAGCTTTCTTT.

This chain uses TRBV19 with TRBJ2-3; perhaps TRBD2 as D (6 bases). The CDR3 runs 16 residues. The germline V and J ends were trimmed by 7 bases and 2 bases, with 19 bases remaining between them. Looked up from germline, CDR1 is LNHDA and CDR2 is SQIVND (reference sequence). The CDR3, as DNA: TGTGCCAGTACTCCCGGGACTGGCGGATTCACAGATACGCAGTATTTT. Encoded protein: CASTPGTGGFTDTQYF.

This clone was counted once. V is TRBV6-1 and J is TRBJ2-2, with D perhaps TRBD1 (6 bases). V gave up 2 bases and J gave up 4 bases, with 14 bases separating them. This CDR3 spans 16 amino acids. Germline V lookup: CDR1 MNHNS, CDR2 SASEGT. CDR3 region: CASSESVQGLTGELFF. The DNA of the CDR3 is TGTGCCAGCAGTGAAAGTGTTCAGGGGCTCACCGGGGAGCTGTTTTTT.

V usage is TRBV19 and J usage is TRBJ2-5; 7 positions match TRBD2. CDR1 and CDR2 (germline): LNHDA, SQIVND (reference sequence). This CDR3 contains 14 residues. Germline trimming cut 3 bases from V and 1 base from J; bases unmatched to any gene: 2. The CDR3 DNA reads TGTGCCAGTAGTATGTCGGGGGGCCAAGAGACCCAGTACTTC. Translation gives CASSMSGGQETQYF. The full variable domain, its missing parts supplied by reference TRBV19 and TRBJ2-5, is DGGITQSPKYLFRKEGQNVTLSCEQNLNHDAMYWYRQDPGQGLRLIYYSQIVNDFQKGDIAEGYSVSREKKESFPLTVTSAQKNPTAFYLCASSMSGGQETQYFGPGTRLLVL.